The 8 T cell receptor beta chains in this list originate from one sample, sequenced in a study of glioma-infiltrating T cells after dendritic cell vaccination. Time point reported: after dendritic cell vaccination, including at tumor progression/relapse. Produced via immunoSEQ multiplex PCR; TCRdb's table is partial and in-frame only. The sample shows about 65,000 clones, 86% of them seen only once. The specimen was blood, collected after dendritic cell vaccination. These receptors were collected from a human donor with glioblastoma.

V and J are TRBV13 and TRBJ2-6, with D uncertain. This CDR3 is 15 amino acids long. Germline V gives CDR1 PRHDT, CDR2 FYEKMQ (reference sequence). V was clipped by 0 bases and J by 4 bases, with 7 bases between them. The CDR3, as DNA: TGTGCCAGCAGCTTAGGAAGCCTAGGGGCCAACGTCCTGACTTTC. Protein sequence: CASSLGSLGANVLTF.

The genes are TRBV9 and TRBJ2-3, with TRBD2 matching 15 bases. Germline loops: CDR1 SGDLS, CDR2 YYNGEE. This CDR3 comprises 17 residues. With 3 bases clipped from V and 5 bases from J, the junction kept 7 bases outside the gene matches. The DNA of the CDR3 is TGTGCCAGCAGCGCGTGGGGACTAGCGGGGGGTGGAGATACGCAGTATTTT. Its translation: CASSAWGLAGGGDTQYF.

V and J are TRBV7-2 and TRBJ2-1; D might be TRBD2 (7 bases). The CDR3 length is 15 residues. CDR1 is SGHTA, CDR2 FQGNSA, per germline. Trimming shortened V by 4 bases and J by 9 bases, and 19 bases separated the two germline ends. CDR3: CASSSMGRGYGEQFF. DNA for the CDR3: TGTGCCAGCAGCTCCATGGGGAGGGGGTATGGTGAGCAGTTCTTC.

This CDR3 is CSIGDSNNSPLHF. For the CDR3, the DNA is TGCAGCATTGGGGACAGCAATAATTCACCCCTCCACTTT. V gene TRBV29-1 combines with J gene TRBJ1-6, with TRBD1 identical over 7 bases. Trimming took 8 bases from V and 5 from J; bases not matched to a gene: 6. The CDR3 sequence is 13 residues long. The V gene's germline CDR1 is SQVTM and CDR2 ANQGSEA.

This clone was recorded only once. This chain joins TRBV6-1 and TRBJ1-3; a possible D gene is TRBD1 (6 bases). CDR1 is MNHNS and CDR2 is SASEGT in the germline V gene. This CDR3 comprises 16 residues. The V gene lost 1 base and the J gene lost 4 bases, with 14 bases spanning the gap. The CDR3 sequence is CASSEVGGATGNTIYF. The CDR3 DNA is TGTGCCAGCAGTGAAGTAGGGGGGGCGACCGGAAACACCATATATTTT.

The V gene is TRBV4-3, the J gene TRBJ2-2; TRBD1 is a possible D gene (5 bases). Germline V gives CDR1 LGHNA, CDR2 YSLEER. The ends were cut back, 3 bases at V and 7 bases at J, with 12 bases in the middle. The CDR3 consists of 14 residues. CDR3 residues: CASSHDPGIGELFF. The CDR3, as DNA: TGCGCCAGCAGCCATGATCCAGGGATCGGGGAGCTGTTTTTT.

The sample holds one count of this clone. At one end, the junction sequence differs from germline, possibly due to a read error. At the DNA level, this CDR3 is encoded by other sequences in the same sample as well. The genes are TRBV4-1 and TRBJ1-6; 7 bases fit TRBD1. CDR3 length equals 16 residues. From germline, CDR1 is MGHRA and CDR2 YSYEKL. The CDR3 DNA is TGCGCCAGCAGCCGCACAGGGGCAATATATAATTCCCCCCTCCACTTT. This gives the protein CASSRTGAIYNSPLHF.

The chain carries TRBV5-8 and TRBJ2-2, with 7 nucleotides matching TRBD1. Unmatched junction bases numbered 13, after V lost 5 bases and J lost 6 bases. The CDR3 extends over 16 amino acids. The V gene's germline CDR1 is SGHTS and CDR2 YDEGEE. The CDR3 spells CASRHRDREQAGELFF. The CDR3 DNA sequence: TGTGCCAGCAGACATCGTGACAGGGAACAGGCCGGGGAGCTGTTTTTT.